The sequence of this TCR beta chain was determined in a study of ipilimumab plus nivolumab after autologous stem cell transplantation. Study context: The myeloma group: high-risk transplant-naive, or relapse within 3 years after first autologous transplant.

Clones were sequenced by immunoSEQ multiplex PCR, and TCRdb holds only the in-frame ones, with some missing. Of about 2,100 clones listed, 78% are singletons. This clone was found once. Its specificity is unknown. Ipilimumab, 1 mg/kg, started 14 to 28 days after autologous transplant. Patients got 3 mg/kg IV nivolumab weeks 1, 4, 7, 10, then biweekly through week 26. The V end was cut by 5 bases, the J end by 4 bases, with 17 bases between. The CDR3 extends over 15 amino acids. CDR1 and CDR2 (germline): SGHVS, FQNEAQ. Regarding the study as a whole: Authors suggest TCR repertoire, Treg phenotype and gut microbiota support further study.

Material: PBMCs, obtained in a trial of ipilimumab plus nivolumab as post-transplant consolidation. V gene TRBV7-8 combines with J gene TRBJ2-5; D possibly corresponds to TRBD2 (5 bases). The clonotype comes from a male donor with multiple myeloma. This chain's CDR3 is CASSNGVFLVETQYF. The CDR3 nucleotides are TGTGCCAGCAGCAACGGGGTTTTTCTTGTAGAGACCCAGTACTTC.